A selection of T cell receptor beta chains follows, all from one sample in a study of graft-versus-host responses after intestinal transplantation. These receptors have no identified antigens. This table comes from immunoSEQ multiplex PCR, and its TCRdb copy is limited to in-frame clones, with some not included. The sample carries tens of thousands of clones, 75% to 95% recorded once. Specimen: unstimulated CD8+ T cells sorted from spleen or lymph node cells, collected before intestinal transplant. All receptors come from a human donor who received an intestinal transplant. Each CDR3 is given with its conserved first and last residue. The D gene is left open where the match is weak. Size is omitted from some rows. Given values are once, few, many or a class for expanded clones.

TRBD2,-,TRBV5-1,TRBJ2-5,CASSLEGGRRETQYF,TGCGCCAGCAGCTTGGAAGGCGGGAGGCGAGAGACCCAGTACTTC
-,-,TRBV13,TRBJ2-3,CASSLARGHPDTQYF,TGTGCCAGCAGCTTAGCTAGGGGTCACCCAGATACGCAGTATTTT
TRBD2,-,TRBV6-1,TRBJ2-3,CASSPIGLGDTQYF,TGTGCCAGCAGCCCGATTGGACTAGGCGATACGCAGTATTTT
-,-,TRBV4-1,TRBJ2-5,CASSQSREETQYF,TGCGCCAGCAGCCAATCCAGGGAAGAGACCCAGTACTTC
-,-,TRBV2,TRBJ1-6,CASSEEWSSYNSPLHF,TGTGCCAGCAGTGAAGAGTGGAGCTCCTATAATTCACCCCTCCACTTT
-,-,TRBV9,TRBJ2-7,CASSSLGEEQYF,TGTGCCAGCAGCTCCTTAGGGGAAGAGCAGTACTTC
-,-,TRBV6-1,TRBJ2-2,CASSEGFPGELFF,TGTGCCAGCAGTGAAGGCTTCCCCGGGGAGCTGTTTTTT
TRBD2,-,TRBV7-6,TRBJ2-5,CASSLGSRGRETQYF,TGTGCCAGCAGCTTAGGTTCGCGGGGGAGGGAGACCCAGTACTTC
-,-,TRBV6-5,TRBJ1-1,CASSYGIGVMNTEAFF,TGTGCCAGCAGTTATGGGATCGGGGTAATGAACACTGAAGCTTTCTTT
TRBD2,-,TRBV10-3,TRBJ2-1,CAINGQISGRVRSTYNEQFF,TGTGCCATCAATGGACAGATTAGCGGGAGGGTTCGGAGCACCTACAATGAGCAGTTCTTC
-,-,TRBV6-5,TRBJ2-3,CASSLSRGRLDTQYF,TGTGCCAGCAGTCTAAGCAGGGGACGACTAGATACGCAGTATTTT
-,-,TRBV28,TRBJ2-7,CASSFAGGGPYEQYF,TGTGCCAGCAGTTTTGCAGGGGGGGGCCCCTACGAGCAGTACTTC
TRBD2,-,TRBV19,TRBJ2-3,CATSPTGRGGDTQYF,TGTGCCACGAGCCCTACGGGCCGGGGAGGGGATACGCAGTATTTT
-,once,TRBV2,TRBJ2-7,CASKGTALRQQYF,TGTGCCAGCAAGGGGACTGCCCTACGACAGCAGTACTTC
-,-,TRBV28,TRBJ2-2,CASSFMGAGGELFF,TGTGCCAGCAGTTTTATGGGGGCGGGCGGGGAGCTGTTTTTT
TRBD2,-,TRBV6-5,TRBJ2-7,CASSYSGGSDYEQYF,TGTGCCAGCAGTTACTCCGGGGGGTCAGACTACGAGCAGTACTTC
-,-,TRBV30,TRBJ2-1,CAWSGVGAALPYNEQFF,TGTGCCTGGAGTGGGGTGGGAGCGGCTCTACCCTACAATGAGCAGTTCTTC
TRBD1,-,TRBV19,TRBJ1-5,CASSKQGSRPQHF,TGTGCCAGTTCTAAACAGGGGTCTCGGCCCCAGCATTTT
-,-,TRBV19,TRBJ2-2,CASSLRANTGELFF,TGTGCCAGTAGTCTACGAGCGAACACCGGGGAGCTGTTTTTT
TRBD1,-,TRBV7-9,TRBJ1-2,CASSLGTGGLYGYTF,TGTGCCAGCAGCTTAGGGACAGGGGGCCTATATGGCTACACCTTC
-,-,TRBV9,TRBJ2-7,CASSVGLGGHEQYF,TGTGCCAGCAGCGTAGGATTGGGGGGCCACGAGCAGTACTTC
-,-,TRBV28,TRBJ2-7,CASSEMLDGYEQYF,TGTGCCAGCAGCGAAATGTTGGACGGCTACGAGCAGTACTTC
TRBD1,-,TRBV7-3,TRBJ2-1,CASSLVGTGRGEQFF,TGTGCCAGCAGCTTAGTTGGGACAGGGCGAGGTGAGCAGTTCTTC
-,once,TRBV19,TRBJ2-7,CASSMWGWGQGIHEQYF,TGTGCCAGTAGTATGTGGGGATGGGGGCAGGGGATCCACGAGCAGTACTTC
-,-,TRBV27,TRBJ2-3,CASSSGVPSTDTQYF,TGTGCCAGCAGTTCCGGGGTCCCTTCCACAGATACGCAGTATTTT
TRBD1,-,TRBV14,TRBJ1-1,CASSQDLLDRGKTEAFF,TGTGCCAGCAGCCAAGATCTCCTGGACAGGGGTAAGACTGAAGCTTTCTTT
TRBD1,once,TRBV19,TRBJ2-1,CASSIAGGQGIGFGLDEQFF,TGTGCCAGTAGTATAGCCGGGGGACAGGGCATTGGGTTTGGTTTGGATGAGCAGTTCTTC